The table lists the clone carrying this T cell receptor (beta chain) with a few counts. The antigen is unknown. Noted treatment: roughly ten-day PBMC culture with coronavirus spike peptide pools or control peptides (ViraFEST assay). The source of the sample is a study of vaccination and CD4 T cells after COVID-19. Cultured CD4+ T-cell DNA underwent Oncomine TCR Beta short-read sequencing. In this case, cultured CD4+ T cells provided the extracted genomic DNA. From the PCR reads, TCRdb called clonotypes with MiXCR, one entry per CDR3 protein. Altogether fewer than 20,000 distinct CDR3 sequences are present, under 55% being singletons, with the ten largest covering around 6.5%. The CDR3 totals 14 residues. V was shortened by 3 bases and J by 2 bases, with 11 bases between the two germline ends. Germline CDR1 is DFQATT and CDR2 is SNEGSKA (reference sequence).

The sequenced sample was CD4+ T cells from blood, cultured in vitro, obtained before SARS-CoV-2 vaccination. The chain uses TRBV20-1 and TRBJ1-5; D is unresolved. This receptor was obtained from a human donor who had recovered from COVID-19. The CDR3 DNA sequence: TGCAGTGCTAGGAAGGCGGCGGGCAATCAGCCCCAGCATTTT. It codes for CSARKAAGNQPQHF.